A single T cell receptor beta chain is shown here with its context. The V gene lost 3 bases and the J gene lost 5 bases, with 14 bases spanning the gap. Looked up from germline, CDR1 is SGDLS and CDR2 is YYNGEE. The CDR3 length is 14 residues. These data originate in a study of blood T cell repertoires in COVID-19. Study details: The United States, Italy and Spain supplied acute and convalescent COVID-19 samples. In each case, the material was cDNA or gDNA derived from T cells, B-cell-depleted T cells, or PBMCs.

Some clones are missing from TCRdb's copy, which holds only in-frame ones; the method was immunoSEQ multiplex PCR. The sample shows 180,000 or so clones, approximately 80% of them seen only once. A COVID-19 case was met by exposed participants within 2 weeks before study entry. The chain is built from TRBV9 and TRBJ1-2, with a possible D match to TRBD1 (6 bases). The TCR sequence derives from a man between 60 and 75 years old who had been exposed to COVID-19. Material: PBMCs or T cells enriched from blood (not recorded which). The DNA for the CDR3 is TGTGCCAGCAGCGCGACGGACAGCCGATATGGCTACACCTTC. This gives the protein CASSATDSRYGYTF.